The 25 T cell receptor beta chains below come from one sample, sequenced in a study of shared clonotypes between healthy human individuals. Profiled with immunoSEQ multiplex PCR; TCRdb holds only in-frame clones, not every one. The profile shows around 100,000 clones, 65% to 75% of them singletons. The specimen was memory CD8+ T cells sorted from blood. This sample's subset: CD45RO+ cells pooled with CCR7-negative TemRA cells. These receptors originate from a woman younger than 45 in good health.

This sequence joins TRBV6-1 and TRBJ2-3; 11 nucleotides align to TRBD2. J lost 0 bases, V lost 0 bases, and 2 bases had no gene match. Per the germline V gene, CDR1 is MNHNS and CDR2 is SASEGT. CDR3 length: 17 amino acids. The CDR3 nucleotides read TGTGCCAGCAGTGAAGCTTTAGCGGGAGGGAGCACAGATACGCAGTATTTT. Protein sequence: CASSEALAGGSTDTQYF.

The CDR3 DNA reads TGCGCCAGCAGCCTCCGGACTAGCGGTTACGAGCAGTACTTC. Amino acids: CASSLRTSGYEQYF. V is TRBV4-1 and J is TRBJ2-5; 10 nucleotides agree with TRBD2. Matching the DNA end better, TRBJ2-7 makes the J call doubtful. Germline values: CDR1 MGHRA, CDR2 YSYEKL. The length of the CDR3 is 14 residues.

The chain joins TRBV30 to TRBJ2-7; 8 bases fit TRBD1. Germline V gene lookup returns CDR1 GTSNPN and CDR2 SVGIG (reference sequence). This CDR3 spans 15 amino acids. V trimming: 3 bases; J trimming: 6 bases; junction bases outside the gene matches: 13. The CDR3: CAWSRTGTSALEQYF. The CDR3 coding sequence is TGTGCCTGGAGCCGGACAGGGACCAGTGCCCTCGAGCAGTACTTC. The whole variable domain, filled in from reference TRBV30 and TRBJ2-7, reads SQTIHQWPATLVQPVGSPLSLECTVEGTSNPNLYWYRQAAGRGLQLLFYSVGIGQISSEVPQNLSASRPQDRQFILSSKKLLLSDSGFYLCAWSRTGTSALEQYFGPGTRLTVT.

The chain joins TRBV4-1 to TRBJ1-2; D uncertain. The V and J ends lost 0 bases and 3 bases respectively, with 8 bases between them. In germline, CDR1 is MGHRA, CDR2 YSYEKL. The length of the CDR3 is 14 residues. The CDR3 spells CASSQDFSYYGYTF. The CDR3 nucleotides read TGCGCCAGCAGCCAAGATTTCTCTTACTATGGCTACACCTTC.

The chain employs TRBV5-6 and TRBJ2-2; 7 nucleotides align to TRBD2. The junction had 13 bases not matched to a gene; V was cut back by 4 bases and J by 7 bases. Per the germline V gene, CDR1 is SGHDT and CDR2 is YYEEEE. The CDR3 runs 16 residues. The CDR3 loop is CASSRFPGGFYGELFF. The DNA of the CDR3 is TGTGCCAGCAGCCGCTTTCCGGGAGGCTTTTACGGGGAGCTGTTTTTT.

This chain joins TRBV9 and TRBJ2-2, with D tentatively TRBD2 (5 bases). The CDR3 spans 15 residues. Trimming removed 1 base at V and 4 bases at J, with 11 bases between. In germline, CDR1 is SGDLS, CDR2 YYNGEE. As DNA, the CDR3 is TGTGCCAGCAGCGTAAGCTGGGGAGCCACCGGGGAGCTGTTTTTT. It specifies CASSVSWGATGELFF.

The chain links TRBV11-2 to TRBJ2-1; TRBD1 matches 8 bases. V shed 4 bases, J shed 2 bases, and the junction held 13 bases outside the gene matches. The CDR3 consists of 18 residues. CDR1 is SGHAT and CDR2 is FQNNGV in the germline V gene. CDR3 protein: CASSSETGEAVAYNEQFF. Here the CDR3 DNA reads TGTGCCAGCAGCTCGGAGACAGGGGAGGCGGTGGCCTACAATGAGCAGTTCTTC.

This clone was counted only a few times. V is TRBV6-1 and J is TRBJ2-2, with TRBD1 matching 8 bases. The trim removed 7 bases at V and 3 bases at J, leaving 7 bases unmatched. This CDR3 region has 15 residues. CDR1 and CDR2 (germline): MNHNS, SASEGT. The CDR3 region is CASIQTGEYTGELFF. The CDR3 DNA follows: TGTGCCAGCATTCAGACAGGGGAGTACACCGGGGAGCTGTTTTTT.

The CDR3 region has the DNA TGTGCCAGCAGACCAGGGGGATGGACTTACAATGAGCAGTTCTTC. Translated, it gives CASRPGGWTYNEQFF. The V and J genes are TRBV7-9 and TRBJ2-1; 7 bases agree with TRBD1. Looked up from germline, CDR1 is SEHNR and CDR2 is FQNEAQ (reference sequence). This CDR3 has 15 amino acids. After removal of 6 bases from V and 4 bases from J, the junction contained 9 bases not matched to a gene.

The chain employs TRBV28 and TRBJ1-5; 7 bases agree with TRBD1. Trimming cost V 0 bases and J 2 bases; bases outside gene matches: 13. CDR1 and CDR2 from the germline V gene are MDHEN and SYDVKM. CDR3 length: 19 residues. The CDR3 spells CASSLWVGGSGIGNQPQHF. The CDR3 DNA follows: TGTGCCAGCAGTTTATGGGTAGGGGGCAGTGGAATTGGCAATCAGCCCCAGCATTTT.

The V and J genes are TRBV19 and TRBJ2-7; D tentatively fits TRBD1 or TRBD2 (5 bases each). V shed 0 bases and J shed 9 bases, with 21 bases lying between them. Per germline, CDR1 LNHDA and CDR2 SQIVND (reference sequence). The CDR3 totals 16 residues. The CDR3 reads CASSIDIGTYQHGQYF. Written as DNA, the CDR3 is TGTGCCAGTAGTATAGATATCGGGACCTACCAACACGGGCAGTACTTC.

The chain has TRBV6-1 and TRBJ1-5; unclear D gene. CDR1 is MNHNS and CDR2 is SASEGT in the germline V gene. The CDR3 sequence is 15 residues long. V lost 7 bases and J 7 bases, leaving 20 bases between the germline ends. The CDR3: CASILSTGGRQPQHF. The CDR3 DNA reads as TGTGCCAGCATTTTATCCACCGGAGGGAGGCAGCCCCAGCATTTT.

V usage is TRBV5-1 and J usage is TRBJ1-2; no clear D gene. V lost 4 bases and J 5 bases, leaving 12 bases between the germline ends. Germline V gives CDR1 SGHRS, CDR2 YFSETQ. The CDR3 spans 13 residues. The CDR3 reads CASSRSLGYGYTF. The CDR3 DNA reads as TGCGCCAGCAGCCGCAGTCTTGGGTATGGCTACACCTTC.

With regard to this clone: The same CDR3 is also encoded by other DNA sequences in this sample. The gene calls are TRBV7-8 and TRBJ1-1; D may be TRBD1 (6 bases). The CDR3 totals 14 residues. Trimming shortened V by 3 bases and J by 0 bases, and 8 bases separated the two germline ends. Germline CDR1 reads SGHVS; CDR2 reads FQNEAQ. The CDR3 protein is CASSFGQLNTEAFF. CDR3 bases: TGTGCCAGCAGCTTCGGACAGCTGAACACTGAAGCTTTCTTT.

The V call is TRBV27, the J call TRBJ2-2; 7 nucleotides agree with TRBD2. Germline CDR1 is MNHEY and CDR2 is SMNVEV (reference sequence). The CDR3 extends over 16 amino acids. J was trimmed by 7 bases and V by 1 base; bases with no gene match: 9. Here the CDR3 reads CASSLLASGVSGELFF. CDR3 nucleotide sequence: TGTGCCAGCAGTTTATTGGCTAGCGGCGTAAGCGGGGAGCTGTTTTTT.

The chain couples TRBV7-9 to TRBJ1-1; D uncertain. CDR1 is SEHNR and CDR2 is FQNEAQ in the germline V gene (reference sequence). V lost 5 bases to trimming and J lost 3 bases, with 19 bases between them. CDR3 length: 16 residues. The CDR3, as DNA: TGTGCCAGCAGCCCACCCTATGGGTTCTCGGACACTGAAGCTTTCTTT. Its translation: CASSPPYGFSDTEAFF. Supplemented by reference TRBV7-9 and TRBJ1-1, the full variable domain reads DTGVSQNPRHKITKRGQNVTFRCDPISEHNRLYWYRQTLGQGPEFLTYFQNEAQLEKSRLLSDRFSAERPKGSFSTLEIQRTEQGDSAMYLCASSPPYGFSDTEAFFGQGTRLTVV.

This clone was picked up one time. The chain recombines TRBV23-1 with TRBJ2-7; the match to TRBD1 covers 9 bases. TRBV23-1 is an open reading frame, and its role is uncertain. J lost 3 bases, V lost 3 bases, and 15 bases had no gene match. CDR3 length: 18 amino acids. The CDR3 nucleotides read TGCGCCAGCAGTCACTCTCGGGAAGGGACAGGGTTTTACTACGAGCAGTACTTC. Its protein product is CASSHSREGTGFYYEQYF.

V and J are TRBV4-1 and TRBJ2-7, with D possibly being TRBD1 or TRBD2 (5 bases each). The CDR3 has 15 amino acids. Trimming shortened V by 2 bases and J by 4 bases, and 15 bases separated the two germline ends. Germline CDR1 and CDR2: MGHRA and YSYEKL. The DNA for the CDR3 is TGCGCCAGCAGCCAACCTACGGGGACCAATTACGAGCAGTACTTC. It translates to CASSQPTGTNYEQYF.

About this clone itself: This sample also contains other DNA sequences that code for the same CDR3. The chain is built from TRBV5-1 and TRBJ2-7; D is ambiguous. Per the germline V gene, CDR1 is SGHRS and CDR2 is YFSETQ. Trimming removed 3 bases from V and 1 base from J, with 8 bases in between. The CDR3 length is 13 residues. DNA for the CDR3: TGCGCCAGCAGCTCCTCTCGTTCCTACGAGCAGTACTTC. As protein: CASSSSRSYEQYF.

This rearrangement joins TRBV2 to TRBJ2-1, with 11 bases matching TRBD2. This CDR3 has 14 amino acids. The germline CDR1 and CDR2 sequences are SNHLY and FYNNEI. V lost 7 bases and J lost 4; bases outside the gene matches: 3. This CDR3 reads CASITSGGYNEQFF. The CDR3 DNA sequence: TGTGCCAGCATAACTAGCGGGGGATACAATGAGCAGTTCTTC.

This clone was seen more than once but under ten times. This sample includes further DNA sequences coding for the same CDR3. The V call is TRBV6-1, the J call TRBJ2-5; tentatively, D is TRBD1 (5 bases). Trimming cost V 3 bases and J 2 bases, with 10 bases left between them. Germline CDR1 and CDR2: MNHNS and SASEGT. The CDR3 runs to 14 residues. The CDR3 DNA follows: TGTGCCAGCAGTGAGGGGCCAGGACAAGAGACCCAGTACTTC. Translation: CASSEGPGQETQYF.

This clone was recorded only once. The J gene is TRBJ2-1, the V gene TRBV9; 8 bases are a match to TRBD2. CDR1 and CDR2 from the germline V gene are SGDLS and YYNGEE. The CDR3 runs to 17 residues. The V segment lost 0 bases and the J segment 8 bases; nucleotides outside the gene matches: 13. The CDR3 region is CASSVAERESPSDEQFF. The CDR3 nucleotides are TGTGCCAGCAGCGTAGCTGAGCGGGAGAGCCCTAGCGATGAGCAGTTCTTC. The full variable domain, with the rest looked up from reference TRBV9 and TRBJ2-1, is DSGVTQTPKHLITATGQRVTLRCSPRSGDLSVYWYQQSLDQGLQFLIQYYNGEERAKGNILERFSAQQFPDLHSELNLSSLELGDSALYFCASSVAERESPSDEQFFGPGTRLTVL.

The rearrangement uses TRBV11-3 and TRBJ2-6; 9 bases are shared with TRBD1. This CDR3 has 20 amino acids. The germline V gene has CDR1 SGHNT and CDR2 YENEEA. J gave up 0 bases and V 0 bases, and 9 bases lay outside the gene matches. CDR3 bases: TGTGCCAGCAGCTTAGATGCGGGTGGGACAGGGTCCTCTGGGGCCAACGTCCTGACTTTC. Translating it yields CASSLDAGGTGSSGANVLTF.

This sequence joins TRBV5-1 and TRBJ2-5; TRBD2 matches 8 bases. J gave up 4 bases and V 0 bases, and 8 bases lay outside the gene matches. CDR1 and CDR2 (germline): SGHRS, YFSETQ. The CDR3 spans 16 residues. CDR3 in DNA: TGCGCCAGCAGCTTGGGATTAGCGGGGTCCGGAGAGACCCAGTACTTC. Amino acids: CASSLGLAGSGETQYF.

Turning to this clone: Only one base separates this from a far larger clonotype, so it likely reflects a read error. V gene TRBV2 combines with J gene TRBJ1-2; D uncertain. Per the germline V gene, CDR1 is SNHLY and CDR2 is FYNNEI. CDR3 size: 16 residues. Trimming stripped 9 bases from V and 0 bases from J, with 20 bases between. The CDR3 protein is CARSREEAAANYGYTF. CDR3 DNA: TGTGCCAGGAGCCGGGAGGAGGCCGCAGCTAACTATGGCTACACCTTC.